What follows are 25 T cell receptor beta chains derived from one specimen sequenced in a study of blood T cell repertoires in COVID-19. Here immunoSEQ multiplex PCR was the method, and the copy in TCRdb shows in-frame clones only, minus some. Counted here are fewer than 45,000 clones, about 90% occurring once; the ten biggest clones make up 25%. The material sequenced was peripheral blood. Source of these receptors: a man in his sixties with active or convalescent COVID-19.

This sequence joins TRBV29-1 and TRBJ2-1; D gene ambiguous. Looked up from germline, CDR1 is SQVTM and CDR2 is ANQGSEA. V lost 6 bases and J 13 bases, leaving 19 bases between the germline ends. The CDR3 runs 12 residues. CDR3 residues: CSVYQPVPLQFF. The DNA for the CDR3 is TGCAGCGTCTACCAACCCGTCCCTCTTCAGTTCTTC.

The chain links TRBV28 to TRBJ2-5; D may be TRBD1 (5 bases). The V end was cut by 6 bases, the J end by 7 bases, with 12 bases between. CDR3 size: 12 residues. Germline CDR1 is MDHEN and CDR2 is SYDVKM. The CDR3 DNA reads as TGTGCCAGCAGACGCCCTCAGGGGACCCAGTACTTC. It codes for CASRRPQGTQYF. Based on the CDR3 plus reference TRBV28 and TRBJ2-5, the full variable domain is DVKVTQSSRYLVKRTGEKVFLECVQDMDHENMFWYRQDPGLGLRLIYFSYDVKMKEKGDIPEGYSVSREKKERFSLILESASTNQTSMYLCASRRPQGTQYFGPGTRLLVL.

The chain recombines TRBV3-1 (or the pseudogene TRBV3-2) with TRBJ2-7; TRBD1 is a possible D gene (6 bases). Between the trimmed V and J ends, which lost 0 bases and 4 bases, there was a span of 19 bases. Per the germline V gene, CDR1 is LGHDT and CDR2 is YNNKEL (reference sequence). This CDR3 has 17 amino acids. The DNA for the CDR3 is TGTGCCAGCAGCCAAGATCCTCGTAGCGACAGGTGTTACGAGCAGTACTTC. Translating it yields CASSQDPRSDRCYEQYF.

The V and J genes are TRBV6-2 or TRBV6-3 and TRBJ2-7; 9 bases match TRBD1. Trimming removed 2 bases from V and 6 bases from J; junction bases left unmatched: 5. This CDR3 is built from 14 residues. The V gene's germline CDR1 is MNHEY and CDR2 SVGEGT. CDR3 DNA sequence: TGTGCCAGCAGTTACGGGACAGGGTGGATCGAGCAGTACTTC. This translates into CASSYGTGWIEQYF.

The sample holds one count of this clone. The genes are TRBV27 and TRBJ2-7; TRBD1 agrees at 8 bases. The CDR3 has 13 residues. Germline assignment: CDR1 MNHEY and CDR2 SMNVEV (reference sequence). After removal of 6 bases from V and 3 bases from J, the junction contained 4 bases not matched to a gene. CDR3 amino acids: CASRRTGNYEQYF. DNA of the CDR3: TGTGCCAGCAGGCGGACAGGGAACTACGAGCAGTACTTC.

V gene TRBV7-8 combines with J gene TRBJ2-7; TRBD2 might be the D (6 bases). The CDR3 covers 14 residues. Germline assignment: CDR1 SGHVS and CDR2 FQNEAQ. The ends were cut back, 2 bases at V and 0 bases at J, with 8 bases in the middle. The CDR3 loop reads CASSLRRDSYEQYF. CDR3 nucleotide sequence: TGTGCCAGCAGCTTACGGCGGGACTCCTACGAGCAGTACTTC.

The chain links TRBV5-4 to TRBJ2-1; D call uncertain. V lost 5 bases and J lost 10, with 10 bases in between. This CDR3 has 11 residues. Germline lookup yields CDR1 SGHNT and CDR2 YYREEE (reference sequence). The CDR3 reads CASSLSFEQFF. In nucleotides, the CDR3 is TGTGCCAGCAGTTTAAGCTTCGAGCAGTTCTTC.

CDR3 DNA: TGTGCCAGCAGCCATGGACTTTCCGGGGAGCTGTTTTTT. It specifies CASSHGLSGELFF. The chain is built from TRBV7-9 and TRBJ2-2; possible D gene TRBD2, 5 bases. Trimming stripped 5 bases from V and 6 bases from J, with 10 bases between. Per the germline V gene, CDR1 is SEHNR and CDR2 is FQNEAQ (reference sequence). The CDR3 is 13 residues long.

As DNA, the CDR3 is TGCGCCAGCAGCTTAGTTCCGGGGGAGACCCAGTACTTC. As protein: CASSLVPGETQYF. The rearrangement joins TRBV5-1 to TRBJ2-5, with D perhaps matching TRBD2 (5 bases). This CDR3 is built from 13 residues. Trimming removed 2 bases from V and 5 bases from J, with 10 bases in between. The germline V gene has CDR1 SGHRS and CDR2 YFSETQ. Using reference TRBV5-1 and TRBJ2-5 for the parts outside the CDR3, the full variable domain is KAGVTQTPRYLIKTRGQQVTLSCSPISGHRSVSWYQQTPGQGLQFLFEYFSETQRNKGNFPGRFSGRQFSNSRSEMNVSTLELGDSALYLCASSLVPGETQYFGPGTRLLVL.

CDR3 nucleotide sequence: TGCAGCGTTGAAGAGGGGGGAAGTTTGCAGTACTTC. Amino acids: CSVEEGGSLQYF. This chain links TRBV29-1 with TRBJ2-7, with D possibly being TRBD2 (6 bases). V was clipped by 0 bases and J by 9 bases, with 12 bases between them. The CDR3 extends over 12 amino acids. Germline V lookup: CDR1 SQVTM, CDR2 ANQGSEA.

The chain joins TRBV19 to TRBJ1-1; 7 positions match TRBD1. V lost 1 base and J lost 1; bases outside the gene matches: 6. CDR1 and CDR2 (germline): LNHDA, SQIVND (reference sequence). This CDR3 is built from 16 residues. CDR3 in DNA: TGTGCCAGTAGTATAGTTTCCGGGACAGCGAACACTGAAGCTTTCTTT. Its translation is CASSIVSGTANTEAFF.

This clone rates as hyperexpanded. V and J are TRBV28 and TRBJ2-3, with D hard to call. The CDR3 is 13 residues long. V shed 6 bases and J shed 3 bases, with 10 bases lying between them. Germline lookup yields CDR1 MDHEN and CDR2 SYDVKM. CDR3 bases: TGTGCCAGCAGCATGTGGGCTACAGATACGCAGTATTTT. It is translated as CASSMWATDTQYF.

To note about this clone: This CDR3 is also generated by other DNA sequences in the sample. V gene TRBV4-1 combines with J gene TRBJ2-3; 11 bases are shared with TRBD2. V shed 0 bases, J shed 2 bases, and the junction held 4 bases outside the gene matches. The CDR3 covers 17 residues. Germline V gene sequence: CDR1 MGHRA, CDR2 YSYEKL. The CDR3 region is CASSQEASGRSTDTQYF. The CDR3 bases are TGCGCCAGCAGCCAAGAGGCTAGCGGGAGGTCCACAGATACGCAGTATTTT.

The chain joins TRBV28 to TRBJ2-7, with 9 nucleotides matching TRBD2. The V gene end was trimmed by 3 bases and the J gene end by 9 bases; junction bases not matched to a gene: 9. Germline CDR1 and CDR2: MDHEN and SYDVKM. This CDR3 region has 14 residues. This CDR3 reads CASSFVREGWRQYF. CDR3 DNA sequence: TGTGCCAGCAGTTTCGTGCGGGAGGGTTGGCGGCAGTACTTC.

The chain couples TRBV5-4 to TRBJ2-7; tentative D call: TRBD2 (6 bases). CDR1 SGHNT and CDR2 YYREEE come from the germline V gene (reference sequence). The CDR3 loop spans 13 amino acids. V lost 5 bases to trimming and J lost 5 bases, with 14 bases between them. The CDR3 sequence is CASRPPRGNEQYF. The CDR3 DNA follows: TGTGCCAGCAGACCTCCCCGGGGGAACGAGCAGTACTTC.

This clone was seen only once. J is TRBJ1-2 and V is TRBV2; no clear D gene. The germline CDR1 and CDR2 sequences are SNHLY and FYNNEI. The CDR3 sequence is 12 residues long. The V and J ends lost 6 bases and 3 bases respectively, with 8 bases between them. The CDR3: CASSRVDYGYTF. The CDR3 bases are TGTGCCAGCAGCCGCGTCGACTATGGCTACACCTTC.

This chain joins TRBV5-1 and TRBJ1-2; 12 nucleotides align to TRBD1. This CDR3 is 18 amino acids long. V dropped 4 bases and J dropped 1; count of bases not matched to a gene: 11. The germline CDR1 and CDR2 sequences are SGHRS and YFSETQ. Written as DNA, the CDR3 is TGCGCCAGCAGCACTTTACCGGGACAGGGGGCCCGTAACTATGGCTACACCTTC. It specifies CASSTLPGQGARNYGYTF.

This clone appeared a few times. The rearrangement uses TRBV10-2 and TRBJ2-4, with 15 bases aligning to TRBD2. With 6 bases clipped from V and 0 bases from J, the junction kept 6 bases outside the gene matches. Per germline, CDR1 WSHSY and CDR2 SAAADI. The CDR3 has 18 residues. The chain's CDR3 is CASREPGLAGGAKNIQYF. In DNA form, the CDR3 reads TGCGCCAGCAGAGAGCCGGGACTAGCGGGAGGAGCCAAAAACATTCAGTACTTC.

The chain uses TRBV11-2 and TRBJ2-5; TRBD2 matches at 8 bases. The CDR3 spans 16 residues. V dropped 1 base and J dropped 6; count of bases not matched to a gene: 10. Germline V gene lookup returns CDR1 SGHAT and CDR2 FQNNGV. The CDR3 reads CASSLGGAGVLKTQYF. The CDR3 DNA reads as TGTGCCAGCAGCTTAGGGGGAGCGGGAGTACTGAAGACCCAGTACTTC.

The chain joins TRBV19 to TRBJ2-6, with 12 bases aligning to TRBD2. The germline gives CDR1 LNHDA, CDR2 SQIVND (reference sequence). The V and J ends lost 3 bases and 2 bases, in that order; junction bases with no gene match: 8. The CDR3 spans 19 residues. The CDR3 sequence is CASSILAGGSGAGANVLTF. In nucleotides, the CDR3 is TGTGCCAGTAGTATCCTAGCGGGAGGGAGTGGTGCTGGGGCCAACGTCCTGACTTTC.

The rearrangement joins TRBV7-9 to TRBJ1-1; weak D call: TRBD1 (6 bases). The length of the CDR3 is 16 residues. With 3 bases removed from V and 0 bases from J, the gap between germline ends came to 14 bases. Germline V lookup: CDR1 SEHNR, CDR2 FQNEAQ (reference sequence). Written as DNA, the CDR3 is TGTGCCAGCAGCTTCCCTCTCAGACAGGTGAACACTGAAGCTTTCTTT. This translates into CASSFPLRQVNTEAFF.

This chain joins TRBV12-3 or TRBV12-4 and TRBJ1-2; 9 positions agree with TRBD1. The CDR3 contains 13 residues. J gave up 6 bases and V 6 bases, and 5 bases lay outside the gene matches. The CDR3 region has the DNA TGTGCCAGCAGCCGTAGACAGGGGGATGGCTACACCTTC. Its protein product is CASSRRQGDGYTF.

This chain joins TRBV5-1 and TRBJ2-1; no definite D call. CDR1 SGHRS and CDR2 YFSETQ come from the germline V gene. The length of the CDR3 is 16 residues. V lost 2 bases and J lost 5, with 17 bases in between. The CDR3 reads CASSFVLRRIDNEQFF. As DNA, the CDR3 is TGCGCCAGCAGCTTTGTACTACGACGTATTGACAATGAGCAGTTCTTC.

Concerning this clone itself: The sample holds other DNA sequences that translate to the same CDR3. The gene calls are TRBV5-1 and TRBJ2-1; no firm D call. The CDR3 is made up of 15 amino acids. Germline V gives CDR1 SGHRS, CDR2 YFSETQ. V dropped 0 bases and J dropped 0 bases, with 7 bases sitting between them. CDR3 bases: TGCGCCAGCAGCTTGGCCCCGAGCTCCTACAATGAGCAGTTCTTC. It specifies CASSLAPSSYNEQFF.

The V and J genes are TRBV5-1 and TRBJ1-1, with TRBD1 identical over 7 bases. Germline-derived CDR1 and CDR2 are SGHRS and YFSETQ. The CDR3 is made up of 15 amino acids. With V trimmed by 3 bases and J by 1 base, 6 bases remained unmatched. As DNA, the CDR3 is TGCGCCAGCAGCTCTGGACAGGAAGCGAACACTGAAGCTTTCTTT. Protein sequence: CASSSGQEANTEAFF.